These T cell receptor beta chains were read from a single sample in a study of CD8+ T cells in alopecia areata. Sequencing was performed with immunoSEQ multiplex PCR; in TCRdb, only in-frame clones are kept and a portion is missing. Of some 130,000 clones listed, about 49% were seen once; the top ten hold approximately 18%. Sequences were derived from CD8+ T cells sorted from blood, sampled at week 0. The source of these receptors is a human donor with alopecia areata. Each CDR3 is given with its conserved first and last residue. The order of the fields is J gene, D gene, V gene, CDR3 protein. D genes are given only for firm matches.

j_gene: TRBJ1-1; d_gene: TRBD1; v_gene: TRBV7-9; CDR3aa: CASSVGQGLITEAFF
j_gene: TRBJ2-1; d_gene: -; v_gene: TRBV13; CDR3aa: CASSPRAQARDEQFF
j_gene: TRBJ1-5; d_gene: TRBD1; v_gene: TRBV27; CDR3aa: CASSSGQANQPQHF
j_gene: TRBJ2-2; d_gene: -; v_gene: TRBV4-1; CDR3aa: CASSQEEPGELFF
j_gene: TRBJ1-2; d_gene: -; v_gene: TRBV9; CDR3aa: CASSVGGSKNGYTF
j_gene: TRBJ2-4; d_gene: -; v_gene: TRBV30; CDR3aa: CAWSEGRGIQYF
j_gene: TRBJ2-7; d_gene: -; v_gene: TRBV5-4; CDR3aa: CASSQGETAEQYF
j_gene: TRBJ2-3; d_gene: TRBD2; v_gene: TRBV11-2; CDR3aa: CASSSSRRGGRKDTQYF
j_gene: TRBJ1-2; d_gene: TRBD1; v_gene: TRBV5-6; CDR3aa: CASSWTGVEGYTF
j_gene: TRBJ2-1; d_gene: TRBD1; v_gene: TRBV27; CDR3aa: CASSGTGPNEQFF
j_gene: TRBJ1-3; d_gene: -; v_gene: TRBV29-1; CDR3aa: CSVWSSGNTIYF
j_gene: TRBJ2-3; d_gene: -; v_gene: TRBV9; CDR3aa: CASSADLGAGTDTQYF
j_gene: TRBJ2-7; d_gene: -; v_gene: TRBV9; CDR3aa: CASSGGQNYEQYF
j_gene: TRBJ2-7; d_gene: TRBD2; v_gene: TRBV27; CDR3aa: CASTSIGGLQSYEQYF
j_gene: TRBJ1-2; d_gene: -; v_gene: TRBV6-4; CDR3aa: CASSDSWTVTF
j_gene: -; d_gene: -; v_gene: TRBV13; CDR3aa: CASSLIGSYEQYF
j_gene: TRBJ1-1; d_gene: -; v_gene: TRBV18; CDR3aa: CASSPDNTEAFF
j_gene: TRBJ1-1; d_gene: -; v_gene: TRBV9; CDR3aa: CASSVGPGLGTEAFF
j_gene: TRBJ2-5; d_gene: -; v_gene: TRBV25-1; CDR3aa: CASSVDESQETQYF
j_gene: TRBJ2-7; d_gene: -; v_gene: TRBV29-1; CDR3aa: CSVGIGSYEQYF
j_gene: TRBJ1-1; d_gene: -; v_gene: TRBV5-6; CDR3aa: CASSFQGVGTEAFF
j_gene: TRBJ1-5; d_gene: -; v_gene: TRBV27; CDR3aa: CASSPSNRGYSNQPQHF